Presented here are 8 T cell receptor beta chains from one specimen sequenced in a study of cytomegalovirus exposure and HLA in healthy donors. PCR amplification relied on 60 Vbeta primers (plus 13 Jbeta primers). Method: immunoSEQ multiplex PCR; TCRdb's copy keeps in-frame clones and lacks some. The repertoire table contains 130,000 to 150,000 clones. Sequencing was done on a sample of PBMCs. The receptors were sampled from a woman aged 45-60 years in good health and CMV-seronegative.

The chain recombines TRBV5-1 with TRBJ2-7; no definite D call. CDR3 length: 15 residues. V was shortened by 2 bases and J by 0 bases, with 12 bases between the two germline ends. Germline V gene sequence: CDR1 SGHRS, CDR2 YFSETQ. The CDR3, as DNA: TGCGCCAGCAGCTTACCATCGTATAGCTCCTACGAGCAGTACTTC. It codes for CASSLPSYSSYEQYF.

This rearrangement joins TRBV28 to TRBJ2-2, with 7 bases lining up with TRBD1. Germline V gene data show CDR1 as MDHEN and CDR2 as SYDVKM. The J segment lost 4 bases and the V segment lost 3 bases, leaving 14 bases of the junction unmatched. The CDR3 has 18 amino acids. DNA of the CDR3: TGTGCCAGCAGTTTGGGTGGGACAGCGCACTTGGGCACCGGGGAGCTGTTTTTT. As protein: CASSLGGTAHLGTGELFF.

The genes are TRBV11-1 and TRBJ2-2; maybe TRBD1 (5 bases). The CDR3 is 15 amino acids. With 1 base removed from V and 2 bases from J, the gap between germline ends came to 8 bases. The germline V gene has CDR1 SGHAT and CDR2 FQDESV (reference sequence). As DNA, the CDR3 is TGTGCCAGCAGCTTAGGCAGGGTAAACACCGGGGAGCTGTTTTTT. Its protein is CASSLGRVNTGELFF.

This chain joins TRBV28 and TRBJ1-1, with D possibly TRBD1 on 6 matching bases. The CDR3 consists of 14 residues. Per the germline V gene, CDR1 is MDHEN and CDR2 is SYDVKM. Trimming cost V 4 bases and J 5 bases, with 14 bases left between them. Written as DNA, the CDR3 is TGTGCCAGCAGTTGGGTGGGGGGGCAAACTGAAGCTTTCTTT. This gives the protein CASSWVGGQTEAFF.

The chain combines TRBV27 with TRBJ2-1, with 8 bases lining up with TRBD2. Germline V gene lookup returns CDR1 MNHEY and CDR2 SMNVEV (reference sequence). The CDR3 is 15 amino acids. The trim removed 3 bases at V and 10 bases at J, leaving 11 bases unmatched. The CDR3 coding sequence is TGTGCCAGCAGTTTTCGCCGGGGCTCTAGCGGGGAGCAGTTCTTC. Protein: CASSFRRGSSGEQFF.

For the CDR3, the DNA is TGTGCCAGCAGCTTGCAATCCTGGGCAGGGGAGCTGTTTTTT. Residues: CASSLQSWAGELFF. The genes are TRBV7-9 and TRBJ2-2; D ambiguous. Germline CDR1 reads SEHNR; CDR2 reads FQNEAQ (reference sequence). Between the trimmed V and J ends, which lost 3 bases and 8 bases, there was a span of 13 bases. CDR3 size: 14 residues.

The V call is TRBV29-1, the J call TRBJ1-2, with TRBD1 matching over 7 bases. V was pared by 5 bases and J by 2 bases, with 2 bases of the junction left unmatched. The CDR3 is made up of 12 amino acids. Per germline, CDR1 SQVTM and CDR2 ANQGSEA. The chain's CDR3 is CSVSTGNYGYTF. The CDR3 nucleotides read TGCAGCGTTTCGACAGGGAACTATGGCTACACCTTC.

The V and J genes are TRBV7-3 and TRBJ2-7; TRBD1 agrees at 8 bases. This CDR3 contains 14 residues. J gave up 5 bases and V 5 bases, and 8 bases lay outside the gene matches. CDR1 and CDR2 (germline): SGHTA, FQGTGA. In DNA, the CDR3 is TGTGCCAGCAGCCCCGGGACAGGAATGAACGAGCAGTACTTC. The encoded protein is CASSPGTGMNEQYF.